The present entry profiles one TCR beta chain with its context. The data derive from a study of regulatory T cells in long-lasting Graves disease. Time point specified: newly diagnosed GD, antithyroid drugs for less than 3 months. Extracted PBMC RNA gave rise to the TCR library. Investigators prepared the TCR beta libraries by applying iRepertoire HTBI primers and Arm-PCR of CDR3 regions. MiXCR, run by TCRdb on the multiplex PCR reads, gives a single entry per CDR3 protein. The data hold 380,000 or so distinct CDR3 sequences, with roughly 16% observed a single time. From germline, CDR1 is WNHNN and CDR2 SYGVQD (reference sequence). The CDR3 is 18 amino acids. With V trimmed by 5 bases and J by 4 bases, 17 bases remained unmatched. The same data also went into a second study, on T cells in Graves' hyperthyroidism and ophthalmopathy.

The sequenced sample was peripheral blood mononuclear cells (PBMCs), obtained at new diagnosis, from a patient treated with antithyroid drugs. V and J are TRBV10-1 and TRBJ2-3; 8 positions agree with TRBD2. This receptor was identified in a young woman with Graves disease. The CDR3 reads CASSSSRGGDLQSDTQYF. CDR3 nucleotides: TGCGCCAGCAGTTCGAGCCGGGGGGGCGATTTACAGTCAGATACGCAGTATTTT.